This TCR delta chain appears in the sequencing data of a study of delta chains in infants with herpesvirus infections (TCRdb year 2023). In the study overall: To characterize gammadelta T cell responses to primary cytomegalovirus (CMV) infection, researchers prospectively followed a birth cohort of Ugandan infants starting at birth. The study searched for a public fetal Vdelta1/Vgamma8 gammadelta TCR clonotype in infants who acquired CMV infection after birth. Belgian fetal and cord blood gammadelta TCR data that had been published previously were included solely for comparison and were not produced in this cohort. gammadelta TCRs were sequenced from PBMC of about 20 CMV-infected infants (one congenitally infected) and about eight CMV-uninfected infants with enough sample available. Infant blood samples fell into approximate age groups of 1.5, 4, 8 and 12 months.

A note on this clone: Its antigen has not been determined. The record has no base qualities; no much larger clone is one base away.

Receptors were amplified or captured by RT-PCR. PBMC RNA was reverse transcribed with SuperScript II using gamma-chain- and delta-chain-specific primers to generate TCR cDNA. After purification with AMPure XP beads, the cDNA was amplified and indexed with Illumina adapters using the Nextera XT Index Kit. Sequencing of gammadelta TCR libraries was carried out on an Illumina MiSeq using a V2 300-cycle kit. As for how the authors treated the data: Using MiXCR v2.1.12, CDR3 sequences were assembled, and reads were mapped onto D, J and V genes obtained from GenBank. VDJtools v1.2.1 was used to analyze the repertoires of the CDR3 clonotypes. TCRdb reprocessed the public data with the CATT caller; entries with the same nucleotide sequence were combined afterwards. TCRdb, rather than the study authors, made the V and J calls. The sample has some 3,000 delta-chain clones on record, roughly 33% of them singletons. Around 8.6% of the sample rests with the top ten.

Pregnant women getting prenatal care were recruited in Kampala, Uganda, and their infants were enrolled; maternal HIV status had to be documented. Home visits to families took place weekly, and collection of infant clinical information, oral swabs and peripheral blood began at 6 weeks of age and was repeated every 4 months after that. After blood was collected in heparin tubes, PBMC were isolated using Ficoll-Paque density gradient centrifugation and then cryopreserved. Trimming accounts for 1 base at V and 0 bases at J, while the number of junction bases matched to no gene is 11. The cysteine opens and the phenylalanine closes a CDR3 of 20 amino acids. The sequence is cut down to CDR3 DNA, 60 bases in frame from base 1. From a lookup of the germline V gene, CDR1 and CDR2 are TSWWSYY and QGS. Broad study findings and their caveats: Detection of the public clonotype was limited to the first time point after infection, and the public clonotype was not found in uninfected infants or in infants infected after 120 days. A small sample size and the lack of race- or environment-matched controls were noted by the authors, because CMV is acquired by nearly all Ugandans before adulthood. Of approximately 17 CMV-infected infants, several carried the public Vdelta1 clonotype: three infants infected postnatally before 120 days of age and the congenitally infected infant. The frequency of the public clonotype among Vdelta1 cells appeared to be inversely correlated with age at infection and fell quickly, apparently not lasting beyond around 9 weeks. In CMV-uninfected infants, the public clonotype might still exist at levels below the detection limit.

The origin of this receptor is a human donor who was a Ugandan infant, either HIV-exposed or HIV-unexposed (not recorded which). The rearrangement joined TRDV1 to TRDJ1, with 13 junctional bases fitting TRDD3. The input for sequencing was peripheral blood, taken at time point 3 of longitudinal follow-up. The CDR3 here reads CALGEPRPNWGIRDTDKLIF. Read as DNA, the sequence is TGTGCTCTTGGGGAACCTCGCCCTAACTGGGGGATACGCGACACCGATAAACTCATCTTT.